This TCR beta chain was documented in a study of cytomegalovirus exposure and HLA in healthy donors. Use of 60 Vbeta and 13 Jbeta primers characterized the PCR. Authors' data handling: A later analysis tallied approximately 87 million unique TCR beta chains, about 9.9 million of them shared. Profiled with immunoSEQ multiplex PCR; TCRdb holds only in-frame clones, not every one. V and J calls plus clone size are reproduced from that table; the DNA served to infer D and trimming. The sample has just under 80,000 clones; over 60% are singletons. With regard to this clone: Its antigen is still unknown.

Germline assignment: CDR1 SGHDT and CDR2 YYEEEE. Trimming took off 4 bases at V and 2 bases at J, with 14 bases between the two ends. This CDR3 spans 15 amino acids. Study results and limitations: TCR beta chain V- and J-gene trimming was linked, in a later analysis, to a missense variant in DCLRE1C. Most of the TCR beta V segments (in an earlier analysis) were productive either about 87% or about 30% of the time. Some public TCRs appeared in many individuals, while most sequences were rare.

The chain has TRBV5-6 and TRBJ2-3; D possibly corresponds to TRBD2 (5 bases). The sample was PBMCs. The receptor comes from a man aged 35 to 55 in good health and CMV-seronegative. CDR3 protein: CASSPTWRLTDTQYF. As DNA, the CDR3 is TGTGCCAGCAGCCCAACTTGGAGGCTCACAGATACGCAGTATTTT. The full variable domain, with the rest looked up from reference TRBV5-6 and TRBJ2-3, is DAGVTQSPTHLIKTRGQQVTLRCSPKSGHDTVSWYQQALGQGPQFIFQYYEEEERQRGNFPDRFSGHQFPNYSSELNVNALLLGDSALYLCASSPTWRLTDTQYFGPGTRLTVL.